This TCR beta chain is from a study of cytomegalovirus exposure and HLA in healthy donors. In the study overall: Some 85 million unique TCRs from HLA-typed donors were held in an early data release.

Overall study results and limits: Analyses of presence and absence presupposed an approximately uniform sequencing depth across donors.

In regard to this clone: What it binds is unknown.

PCR used 60 Vbeta primers and 13 Jbeta primers. Sequencing was performed with immunoSEQ multiplex PCR; in TCRdb, only in-frame clones are kept and a portion is missing. The sample comprises under 150,000 clones, nearly 65% of which are singletons, and 9% to 10% rests with the top ten. The CDR3 contains 16 residues. Germline lookup yields CDR1 MNHEY and CDR2 SMNVEV (reference sequence). J was trimmed by 4 bases and V by 2 bases; bases with no gene match: 7. The sequencing sample was made of PBMCs. The chain couples TRBV27 to TRBJ2-3; 9 bases are shared with TRBD1. The origin of this receptor is a man between 40 and 49 years old in good health and CMV-seropositive. For the CDR3, the DNA is TGTGCCAGCAGTTTAACGGACAGGGGAAGGTCAGATACGCAGTATTTT. This translates into CASSLTDRGRSDTQYF.